This entry is about one T cell receptor beta chain. This specimen belongs to a study of blood T cell repertoires in COVID-19. About the study: Acute-phase and convalescent COVID-19 samples originated in the United States, Italy and Spain. PBMCs, B-cell-depleted T cells, or T cells were the source of the cDNA or gDNA that made up the material.

With V trimmed by 4 bases and J by 2 bases, 3 bases remained unmatched. The CDR3 has 14 residues. Germline CDR1 and CDR2: SGHTA and FQGTGA. Enrolment of Seattle patients took place during active infection, and they were followed longitudinally. Some clones are missing from TCRdb's copy, which holds only in-frame ones; the method was immunoSEQ multiplex PCR. The sample records roughly 99,000 clones, around nine tenths being singletons. The chain links TRBV7-3 to TRBJ2-3; 7 nucleotides line up with TRBD1. The sample comprised peripheral blood. This TCR came from a man aged 45-65 years with COVID-19, enrolled during active disease. CDR3 sequence (DNA): TGTGCCAGCAGCTCTGACAGGGCCACAGATACGCAGTATTTT. Translated: CASSSDRATDTQYF.